This TCR beta chain stems from a study of PD-1 blockade in classical Hodgkin lymphoma (dated by TCRdb to between 2020 and 2021). Regarding the study in general: Nivolumab dosing was 3 mg/kg intravenously every 2 weeks, continuing until either disease progression or unacceptable toxicity. The study used CyTOF and TCR beta sequencing to define a peripheral blood immune signature of response to PD-1 blockade in classical Hodgkin lymphoma. Paper-wide results and their limitations: Newly diagnosed patients were reported to have lower baseline TCR diversity than healthy donors, and relapsed/refractory patients were reported to have lower baseline TCR diversity still. By C4D1, a significant rise was seen in CD4+ TCR diversity but not in CD8+ TCR diversity (p=0.0027 vs p=0.16), and the rise was most apparent among complete responders (p=0.02). Only a single clinical trial cohort was studied, and what caused the repertoire differences, possibly disease activity or prior therapy, remained undefined. Patients starting nivolumab less than 1 year after ASCT had lower diversity and were excluded from later analyses to avoid confounding by immune reconstitution. Trial patients achieving complete response had baseline diversity similar to newly diagnosed patients, whereas partial responders and progressors had significantly lower diversity.

As regards this clone: Which antigen it targets is not known. No base quality information exists; no much larger clone differs at one position.

Including the terminal cysteine and phenylalanine, the CDR3 comprises 14 residues. This entry keeps only the CDR3 DNA: 42 bases, framed from base 1. V is pared back by 0 bases and J by 1 base, with 7 bases lying between the germline termini. Sequences SGHDT (CDR1) and YYEEEE (CDR2) are obtained from the germline V gene. The time point label here, explained by the study, means: cycle 4 day 1 (C4D1), after around six weeks of nivolumab. Every trial patient had relapsed following autologous stem cell transplantation, and prior brentuximab vedotin exposure was what differed among cohorts A, B and C. Magnetic negative selection with a Miltenyi CD4+ T cell isolation kit was used to purify CD4+ T cells from thawed PBMCs. A total of about 51 patients with relapsed/refractory classical Hodgkin lymphoma made up the trial cohort, and each patient's best overall response was complete response, partial response or progressive disease. Single-agent nivolumab was administered to trial patients in the multi-cohort phase II CheckMate 205 trial. Best overall response was determined by an independent review committee according to the 2007 International Working Group response criteria. Trial PBMCs were collected immediately before nivolumab initiation (C1D1) and during therapy at cycle 2 day 1 and cycle 4 day 1. Peripheral blood was collected in 8 mL Vacutainer Cell Preparation Tubes, from which PBMCs were isolated by centrifugation and then cryopreserved. Purified CD4+ and CD8+ fractions were generated only in cases for which an additional PBMC sample was available. Magnetically labelled cells were removed on LS columns in a quadroMACS separator, and the flow-through was collected as the purified fraction.

Genomic DNA was isolated using the Qiagen DNeasy kit from unsorted PBMCs as well as from negatively selected CD4+ and CD8+ fractions. TCR beta CDR3 regions were amplified by immunoSEQ multiplex PCR using primers annealing to V and J segments. Amplification bias was minimized using a synthetic immune receptor repertoire, and residual bias was removed computationally after sequencing. Turning to the authors' computational methods: Custom Python scripts were used to quantify repertoire diversity as the Shannon entropy index. Unsorted, CD4+ and CD8+ repertoires were analyzed separately, except for combined analyses in which CD4+ and CD8+ sequences were merged in silico. Clonal expansion was defined as a frequency increase of at least 2-fold after treatment compared with C1D1, and clones undetected at baseline were assigned a pseudocount of 0.5. Singleton clones were defined as clones with 0 or 1 copy at C1D1, and non-singleton clones were defined as clones with 2 or more copies. By matching protein sequences in sorted samples from the same patient, clones expanded in unsorted samples were annotated as CD4+, CD8+ or unknown. Diversity changes from C1D1 to C4D1 were tested in paired samples using Wilcoxon tests. Here the immuneACCESS table is served through TCRdb, limited to in-frame sequences with V and J called. Missing clones are a known gap in these copies; in checked studies unresolved V genes cover under half, and the rest lacks a known reason. V and J calls and clone size are copied from that table; D and trimming were computed from the DNA. The sample table shows 9,500 to 13,000 clones, and around four fifths are seen once. The ten largest account for about 3.5% of the sample.

The TCR comes from a human donor with classical Hodgkin lymphoma. The specimen comprised CD4+ T cells from blood, sampled before the fourth cycle of nivolumab. The rearranged segments are TRBV5-6 and TRBJ1-1, with the D gene not confidently named. DNA sequence: TGTGCCAGCAGCTTGGGGGGATCGAACACTGAAGCTTTCTTT. It translates to CASSLGGSNTEAFF.